The next 30 T cell receptor beta chains were all read from a single sample in a study of T cells in localized non-small cell lung cancer. Generated by immunoSEQ multiplex PCR, the TCRdb table keeps only in-frame clones and is missing some. The sample yields 25,000 to 30,000 clones, 80% to 95% seen once. The sequencing used peripheral blood, collected before any cancer treatment. These TCRs come from a female donor older than 55 with stage I lung adenocarcinoma.

CDR3 nucleotide sequence: TGTGCCACCCCCCCACCAGGACAAAGCTCCTACAATGAGCAGTTCTTC. It codes for CATPPPGQSSYNEQFF. The chain uses TRBV18 and TRBJ2-1; D possibly corresponds to TRBD1 (5 bases). The V gene lost 10 bases and the J gene lost 0 bases, with 19 bases spanning the gap. The CDR3 has 16 amino acids. In germline, CDR1 is KGHSH, CDR2 LQKENI. Using reference TRBV18 and TRBJ2-1 for the parts outside the CDR3, the full variable domain is NAGVMQNPRHLVRRRGQEARLRCSPMKGHSHVYWYRQLPEEGLKFMVYLQKENIIDESGMPKERFSAEFPKEGPSILRIQQVVRGDSAAYFCATPPPGQSSYNEQFFGPGTRLTVL.

The chain recombines TRBV7-3 with TRBJ2-1; TRBD2 matches at 7 bases. Looked up from germline, CDR1 is SGHTA and CDR2 is FQGTGA. The CDR3 sequence is 14 residues long. Germline trimming cut 2 bases from V and 4 bases from J; bases unmatched to any gene: 2. CDR3 sequence: CASSLGSGYNEQFF. Here the CDR3 DNA reads TGTGCCAGCAGCTTAGGTAGCGGGTACAATGAGCAGTTCTTC.

The chain employs TRBV28 and TRBJ2-5; 13 bases fit TRBD2. Germline CDR1 reads MDHEN; CDR2 reads SYDVKM. Trimming removed 6 bases from V and 7 bases from J; junction bases left unmatched: 11. The CDR3 length is 16 residues. CDR3 coding DNA: TGTGCCAGCAGGCCTCCGGGACTAGCGGGATTGGGGACCCAGTACTTC. It encodes CASRPPGLAGLGTQYF.

The genes are TRBV5-6 and TRBJ2-1; no clear D gene. V was shortened by 2 bases and J by 0 bases, with 6 bases between the two germline ends. CDR1 SGHDT and CDR2 YYEEEE come from the germline V gene. CDR3 length: 14 residues. The DNA for the CDR3 is TGTGCCAGCAGCTTCAGGAGCTCCTACAATGAGCAGTTCTTC. It translates to CASSFRSSYNEQFF.

The V call is TRBV18, the J call TRBJ1-1; D is ambiguous. Germline V lookup: CDR1 KGHSH, CDR2 LQKENI. Between the trimmed V and J ends, which lost 3 bases and 1 base, there was a span of 12 bases. CDR3 length equals 15 residues. This CDR3 is CASSPRLVGNTEAFF. DNA of the CDR3: TGTGCCAGCTCACCGCGGTTAGTGGGGAACACTGAAGCTTTCTTT.

The chain joins TRBV27 to TRBJ2-3; TRBD2 aligns across 13 bases. CDR1 MNHEY and CDR2 SMNVEV come from the germline V gene (reference sequence). J gave up 6 bases and V 5 bases, and 8 bases lay outside the gene matches. The CDR3 runs 16 residues. The CDR3 here is CASSRGLAGAGDTQYF. The CDR3 nucleotides are TGTGCCAGCAGTCGTGGACTAGCGGGAGCAGGCGATACGCAGTATTTT.

The chain has TRBV19 and TRBJ2-6; 9 nucleotides line up with TRBD1. The germline V gene has CDR1 LNHDA and CDR2 SQIVND (reference sequence). V trimming: 7 bases; J trimming: 4 bases; junction bases outside the gene matches: 2. This CDR3 is 14 amino acids long. The CDR3 bases are TGTGCCAGTAATACAGGGGGCGGGGCCAACGTCCTGACTTTC. Translated: CASNTGGGANVLTF.

This clone appeared a few times. The chain couples TRBV29-1 to TRBJ1-1, with TRBD1 matching over 8 bases. The CDR3 runs 14 residues. V trimming: 8 bases; J trimming: 4 bases; junction bases outside the gene matches: 12. Germline V gene data show CDR1 as SQVTM and CDR2 as ANQGSEA. Here the CDR3 DNA reads TGCAGCACCCAACAGGGGGGGGTTGGCACTGAAGCTTTCTTT. Translation gives CSTQQGGVGTEAFF.

The chain couples TRBV11-3 to TRBJ2-2; 8 bases are a match to TRBD2. The V gene end was trimmed by 1 base and the J gene end by 3 bases; junction bases not matched to a gene: 4. Germline V gene lookup returns CDR1 SGHNT and CDR2 YENEEA. This CDR3 has 16 amino acids. In DNA, the CDR3 is TGTGCCAGCAGCTTAGGTGGAGCGGGAGACACCGGGGAGCTGTTTTTT. Its protein is CASSLGGAGDTGELFF.

The chain couples TRBV28 to TRBJ2-1; 10 bases agree with TRBD2. Germline-derived CDR1 and CDR2 are MDHEN and SYDVKM. Trimming took 5 bases from V and 5 from J; bases not matched to a gene: 3. The CDR3 is 14 residues long. The CDR3 nucleotides are TGTGCCAGCAGTGACGGACTAGCGGACAATGAGCAGTTCTTC. The encoded protein is CASSDGLADNEQFF.

V is TRBV10-1 and J is TRBJ1-1; D remains unclear. Germline lookup yields CDR1 WNHNN and CDR2 SYGVQD (reference sequence). V gave up 5 bases and J gave up 6 bases, with 10 bases separating them. The CDR3 runs to 12 residues. The CDR3 loop is CASSRGSAEAFF. The CDR3 coding sequence is TGCGCCAGCAGTAGAGGTTCGGCTGAAGCTTTCTTT.

The V and J genes are TRBV30 and TRBJ2-2, with TRBD1 matching 8 bases. With V trimmed by 2 bases and J by 8 bases, 4 bases remained unmatched. The CDR3 extends over 13 amino acids. Germline V gene lookup returns CDR1 GTSNPN and CDR2 SVGIG (reference sequence). CDR3 amino acids: CAWSTRDRGELFF. CDR3 sequence (DNA): TGTGCCTGGAGTACCCGGGACAGGGGGGAGCTGTTTTTT.

The genes are TRBV27 and TRBJ1-4; 7 nucleotides agree with TRBD1. V lost 3 bases to trimming and J lost 5 bases; unmatched junction nucleotides: 12. CDR3 length equals 17 residues. Germline V CDR1 and CDR2: MNHEY, SMNVEV (reference sequence). As DNA, the CDR3 is TGTGCCAGCAGTTTCCACTTAGGGACAGCCGCAAATGAAAAACTGTTTTTT. This codes for CASSFHLGTAANEKLFF.

J is TRBJ1-4 and V is TRBV5-1; the D gene is possibly TRBD1 (5 bases). CDR3 length: 14 residues. Germline CDR1 is SGHRS and CDR2 is YFSETQ. With 4 bases removed from V and 7 bases from J, the gap between germline ends came to 14 bases. CDR3 nucleotides: TGCGCCAGCAGCCTGGGGGGTAGACTTGAAAAACTGTTTTTT. Its translation is CASSLGGRLEKLFF. The full variable domain, with the rest looked up from reference TRBV5-1 and TRBJ1-4, is KAGVTQTPRYLIKTRGQQVTLSCSPISGHRSVSWYQQTPGQGLQFLFEYFSETQRNKGNFPGRFSGRQFSNSRSEMNVSTLELGDSALYLCASSLGGRLEKLFFGSGTQLSVL.

This clone was seen only once. The chain combines TRBV7-8 with TRBJ1-1, with D uncertain. V was shortened by 1 base and J by 3 bases, with 18 bases between the two germline ends. This CDR3 region has 17 residues. Germline V gene lookup returns CDR1 SGHVS and CDR2 FQNEAQ. The DNA of the CDR3 is TGTGCCAGCAGCTTAGGCCTCACCTCAGCGGCGGACACTGAAGCTTTCTTT. This codes for CASSLGLTSAADTEAFF.

This sequence joins TRBV27 and TRBJ2-4; no definite D call. CDR3 size: 16 residues. The V end lost 6 bases, the J end lost 2 bases, and 17 bases lay between the germline ends. Germline values: CDR1 MNHEY, CDR2 SMNVEV (reference sequence). The CDR3, as DNA: TGTGCCAGCAGGCCCTCAGGAATGGGGACCAAAAACATTCAGTACTTC. Its translation: CASRPSGMGTKNIQYF.

The J gene is TRBJ1-2, the V gene TRBV18, with TRBD1 identical over 10 bases. Looked up from germline, CDR1 is KGHSH and CDR2 is LQKENI. This CDR3 spans 13 amino acids. After removal of 3 bases from V and 7 bases from J, the junction contained 2 bases not matched to a gene. The CDR3 DNA reads as TGTGCCAGCTCACCGGACAGGGGGAGTGGCTACACCTTC. Encoded protein: CASSPDRGSGYTF.

The gene calls are TRBV28 and TRBJ2-7; TRBD2 matches at 8 bases. Germline CDR1 and CDR2: MDHEN and SYDVKM. V shed 2 bases and J 4 bases; nucleotides not matched to a gene: 4. This CDR3 is 14 amino acids long. The CDR3 loop is CASSLVLAGYEQYF. CDR3 in DNA: TGTGCCAGCAGTTTAGTCCTAGCGGGTTACGAGCAGTACTTC.

The chain links TRBV6-1 to TRBJ2-7, with D maybe TRBD2 (6 bases). The CDR3 sequence is 12 residues long. V gave up 8 bases and J gave up 4 bases, with 12 bases separating them. Germline values: CDR1 MNHNS, CDR2 SASEGT. The CDR3 DNA is TGTGCCAGCGGTCGGGAGTGGTACGAGCAGTACTTC. Its translation is CASGREWYEQYF.

The chain recombines TRBV10-3 with TRBJ2-7; 7 nucleotides align to TRBD1. CDR3 size: 13 residues. Trimming at V came to 5 bases and at J to 5 bases, leaving 6 bases not matched to a gene. Per the germline V gene, CDR1 is ENHRY and CDR2 is SYGVKD. This chain's CDR3 is CAISPTGFNEQYF. CDR3 coding DNA: TGTGCCATCAGTCCGACAGGGTTCAACGAGCAGTACTTC.

The chain carries TRBV6-6 and TRBJ1-2, with no clear D. Germline CDR1 MNHNY, CDR2 SVGAGI (reference sequence). V was pared by 5 bases and J by 4 bases, with 8 bases between. This CDR3 has 12 residues. The CDR3 DNA sequence: TGTGCCAGCAGTAGGGCGGGCTATGGCTACACCTTC. Its translation: CASSRAGYGYTF.

The chain links TRBV2 to TRBJ2-7, with D uncertain. The CDR3 contains 12 residues. The germline V gene encodes CDR1 SNHLY and CDR2 FYNNEI. V gave up 4 bases and J gave up 2 bases, with 6 bases separating them. The CDR3 loop reads CASSGEPYEQYF. CDR3 nucleotide sequence: TGTGCCAGCAGTGGTGAGCCCTACGAGCAGTACTTC.

The chain couples TRBV5-1 to TRBJ1-2; 7 positions agree with TRBD1. Germline assignment: CDR1 SGHRS and CDR2 YFSETQ. V dropped 0 bases and J dropped 5; count of bases not matched to a gene: 4. This CDR3 region has 14 residues. As DNA, the CDR3 is TGCGCCAGCAGCTTGGAACAGACAGGGTATGGCTACACCTTC. Translation gives CASSLEQTGYGYTF. Drawing the rest from reference TRBV5-1 and TRBJ1-2, the complete variable domain is KAGVTQTPRYLIKTRGQQVTLSCSPISGHRSVSWYQQTPGQGLQFLFEYFSETQRNKGNFPGRFSGRQFSNSRSEMNVSTLELGDSALYLCASSLEQTGYGYTFGSGTRLTVV.

In its sample, this clone was seen once. This CDR3 is CASMGTAGANVLTF. In DNA, the CDR3 is TGTGCCAGCATGGGGACGGCTGGGGCCAACGTCCTGACTTTC. The V gene is TRBV2, the J gene TRBJ2-6; possibly TRBD1 or TRBD2 for D (5 bases each). The CDR3 is 14 residues long. CDR1 SNHLY and CDR2 FYNNEI come from the germline V gene. Trimming stripped 7 bases from V and 2 bases from J, with 9 bases between.

The rearrangement links TRBV5-1 to TRBJ1-1, with D hard to call. There are 14 residues in the CDR3. The germline V and J ends were trimmed by 1 base and 4 bases, with 11 bases remaining between them. Germline-derived CDR1 and CDR2 are SGHRS and YFSETQ. CDR3 sequence reads: CASSLLPDITEAFF. DNA for the CDR3: TGCGCCAGCAGCTTGCTGCCAGACATCACTGAAGCTTTCTTT. Combining the CDR3 with reference TRBV5-1 and TRBJ1-1 gives the whole variable domain KAGVTQTPRYLIKTRGQQVTLSCSPISGHRSVSWYQQTPGQGLQFLFEYFSETQRNKGNFPGRFSGRQFSNSRSEMNVSTLELGDSALYLCASSLLPDITEAFFGQGTRLTVV.

The J gene is TRBJ2-1, the V gene TRBV18; 11 nucleotides match TRBD2. CDR1 and CDR2 (germline): KGHSH, LQKENI. This CDR3 has 15 residues. Trimming cost V 6 bases and J 7 bases; bases outside gene matches: 8. CDR3: CASSQSSGGRNEQFF. The CDR3 nucleotides read TGTGCCAGCTCCCAATCTAGCGGGGGGCGGAATGAGCAGTTCTTC.

This chain joins TRBV5-6 and TRBJ1-2, with a weak D call TRBD1 (6 bases). V dropped 4 bases and J dropped 7 bases, with 14 bases sitting between them. Per the germline V gene, CDR1 is SGHDT and CDR2 is YYEEEE. This CDR3 spans 13 amino acids. CDR3 sequence: CASSHTGSLGYTF. In DNA, the CDR3 is TGTGCCAGCAGCCACACAGGGTCTCTTGGCTACACCTTC.

The chain employs TRBV7-9 and TRBJ2-1; D is possibly TRBD1 (6 bases). The germline gives CDR1 SEHNR, CDR2 FQNEAQ (reference sequence). Trimming took 5 bases from V and 6 from J, leaving 17 bases between them. This CDR3 region has 15 residues. CDR3 sequence (DNA): TGTGCCAGCAGCGCACGAGGGGGAAGGTCCAATGAGCAGTTCTTC. Translation: CASSARGGRSNEQFF.

This chain links TRBV5-1 with TRBJ2-3; no clear D gene. The V and J ends lost 1 base and 4 bases respectively, with 16 bases between them. Germline V CDR1 and CDR2: SGHRS, YFSETQ. There are 16 residues in the CDR3. CDR3 sequence (DNA): TGCGCCAGCAGCTTGTCCCAAGGACCCCGATCAGATACGCAGTATTTT. Residues: CASSLSQGPRSDTQYF.

The rearrangement joins TRBV9 to TRBJ2-2, with a possible D match to TRBD2 (6 bases). Looked up from germline, CDR1 is SGDLS and CDR2 is YYNGEE. The CDR3 is 15 amino acids. V lost 1 base, J lost 0 bases, and 7 bases lay in between. CDR3 protein: CASSVSSANTGELFF. The CDR3 bases are TGTGCCAGCAGCGTATCTAGCGCGAACACCGGGGAGCTGTTTTTT.